These 4 T cell receptor beta chains came from one sample sequenced in a study of cytomegalovirus exposure and HLA in healthy donors. A multiplex PCR was run with 60 Vbeta primers and 13 Jbeta primers. Produced via immunoSEQ multiplex PCR; TCRdb's table is partial and in-frame only. The sample includes approximately 180,000 clones, approximately 82% seen only once; the top ten take 1.5% to 2%. The sample consisted of PBMCs. The receptor set was obtained from a woman in her late teens or twenties in good health and CMV-seronegative.

This chain uses TRBV27 with TRBJ2-5, with TRBD2 matching 8 bases. The V gene's germline CDR1 is MNHEY and CDR2 SMNVEV (reference sequence). CDR3 length equals 15 residues. The V gene end was trimmed by 6 bases and the J gene end by 12 bases; junction bases not matched to a gene: 18. This CDR3 is CASSLARQRGSPEYF. The CDR3 DNA reads as TGTGCCAGCAGCCTAGCCCGCCAGCGGGGGAGCCCTGAGTACTTC.

The chain recombines TRBV11-3 with TRBJ2-7; 10 bases line up with TRBD1. Germline V gene data show CDR1 as SGHNT and CDR2 as YENEEA. There are 16 residues in the CDR3. Trimming at V came to 8 bases and at J to 5 bases, leaving 15 bases not matched to a gene. In DNA, the CDR3 is TGTGCCAGCTTTTTTTTGACAGGGGGCTATTCTAACGAGCAGTACTTC. Amino acid sequence: CASFFLTGGYSNEQYF.

The chain joins TRBV4-2 to TRBJ2-3, with a possible D match to TRBD2 (5 bases). Germline CDR1 reads LGHNA; CDR2 reads YNFKEQ. This CDR3 contains 17 residues. V was pared by 2 bases and J by 0 bases, with 15 bases between. CDR3: CASSQYDSAQSTDTQYF. CDR3 nucleotide sequence: TGTGCCAGCAGCCAATACGATAGCGCTCAAAGCACAGATACGCAGTATTTT.

The rearrangement joins TRBV11-2 to TRBJ1-4; TRBD1 matches 7 bases. There are 16 residues in the CDR3. The ends lost 5 bases at V and 0 bases at J; junction bases unmatched: 6. From germline, CDR1 is SGHAT and CDR2 FQNNGV. Here the CDR3 DNA reads TGTGCCAGCAGCCGGGACAGAGCTGCAACTAATGAAAAACTGTTTTTT. Its translation is CASSRDRAATNEKLFF.